This record concerns one T cell receptor (beta chain) sequence. This clone was detected only once. What antigen it recognizes has not been identified. No base quality values were provided; no much bigger clone lies one nucleotide off. This entry comes from a study of blood T cell repertoires in COVID-19 (dated by TCRdb to the early 2020s). Study-level background: Samples from collaborators originated in the United States, Italy and Spain and spanned both the acute and convalescent phases of COVID-19. Deeply sampled blood TCRbeta repertoires from subjects exposed to, actively infected with, or recovered from COVID-19 were included in the dataset. The repertoires were released in a freely available public database meant as a resource for research on the immune response to SARS-CoV-2. Where available, HLA class I and class II types were taken from metadata supplied by the sample provider and were not determined by assay-based typing. The prospective study material was composed of cDNA or gDNA derived from T cells, B-cell-depleted T cells, or PBMCs. A de-identified subject ID, COVID-19 status, age in years and sex were almost always included in the sample metadata. The samples were drawn from two sources: the first 160 participants of the ongoing ImmuneRACE study, and fewer than 1,500 subjects contributed by 6 global collaborators. Beyond this particular receptor, the publication reports: Clinical and demographic metadata were provided uncurated, with the amount varying by source and participant.

The immunoSEQ Assay, a bias-controlled multiplex PCR, was used to amplify TCRbeta CDR3 regions from genomic DNA. On the authors' methods: Nucleated cell counts per sample were estimated from amplification of reference gene primers within the assay. Sequence reads were collapsed and filtered to measure the absolute abundance of every unique TCRbeta CDR3 rearrangement. For each sample, productive Simpson clonality was calculated as the square root of Simpson's diversity index over productive rearrangements. Not all clones reach the TCRdb copy of this immuneACCESS table, which keeps in-frame sequences only. Checked studies attribute under half of the gap to unresolved V genes and leave the rest unexplained. D and trimming were read from the DNA, whereas the V and J calls and clone size are those reported in that table. This sample has some 220,000 clones in its table, and around 85% of those were observed once. Jointly, the top ten make up more than 2% of the sample.

One collaborating source in Seattle enrolled patients while the patients were actively infected and followed the patients over time throughout the course of disease. Collaborating institutions collected whole blood in K2EDTA tubes following their own protocols. For TCRbeta analysis, collaborators shipped samples as frozen whole blood, isolated PBMCs, or DNA extracted from either of those sample types. The germline V gene yields SGHDT for CDR1 and YYEEEE for CDR2. Trimming removed 0 bases from V and 9 bases from J, leaving 9 bases between the germline ends. The cysteine opens and the phenylalanine closes a CDR3 of 12 amino acids. The DNA shown is the 36-base CDR3, in frame from base 1.

Sequenced sample: peripheral blood. The sequence is built from TRBV5-6 and TRBJ1-1, with the D gene not confidently named. This receptor was taken from a woman in her 70s with COVID-19, enrolled during active disease. The nucleotide sequence is TGTGCCAGCAGCTTGGAAACGGGGAAAGCTTTCTTT. Its product reads: CASSLETGKAFF.